This paragraph covers one T cell receptor (beta chain) sequence. The repertoire was sequenced with immunoSEQ multiplex PCR; TCRdb's copy has only in-frame clones and lacks some. Among 45,000 to 60,000 clones, 94% were seen once, and the ten largest hold around 3.7%. CDR1 is SEHNR, CDR2 FQNEAQ, per germline (reference sequence). The CDR3 spans 15 residues. V lost 0 bases and J lost 8, with 13 bases in between. The source of the sample is a study of control samples from healthy donors and cancer patients. This clonotype originated in a man aged 25-45 years in good health. The gene calls are TRBV7-9 and TRBJ1-4, with D possibly TRBD1 on 6 matching bases. Sequencing used blood. The CDR3 is CASSLATGIQEKLFF. CDR3 in DNA: TGTGCCAGCAGCTTAGCTACAGGGATTCAGGAAAAACTGTTTTTT.